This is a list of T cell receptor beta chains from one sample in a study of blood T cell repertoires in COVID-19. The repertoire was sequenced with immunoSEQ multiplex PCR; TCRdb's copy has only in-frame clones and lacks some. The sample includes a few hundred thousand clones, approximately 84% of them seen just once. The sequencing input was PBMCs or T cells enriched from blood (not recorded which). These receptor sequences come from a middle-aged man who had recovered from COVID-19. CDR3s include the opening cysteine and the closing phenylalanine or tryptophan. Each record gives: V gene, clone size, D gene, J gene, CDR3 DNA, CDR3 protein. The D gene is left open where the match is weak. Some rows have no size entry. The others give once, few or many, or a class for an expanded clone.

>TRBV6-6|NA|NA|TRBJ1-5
TGTGCCAGCAGACCTGCCGGAGGGTCGGGCAATCAGCCCCAGCATTTT
CASRPAGGSGNQPQHF
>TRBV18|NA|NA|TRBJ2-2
TGTGCCAGCTCACCACTTTACAGGGACACCGGGGAGCTGTTTTTT
CASSPLYRDTGELFF
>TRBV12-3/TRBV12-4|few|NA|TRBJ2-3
TGTGCCAGCACCCTCGACAGAGGAGATACGCAGTATTTT
CASTLDRGDTQYF
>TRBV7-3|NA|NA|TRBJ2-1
TGTGCCAGCAGCTTAAACCCCGCGTTTTCTGAGCAGTTCTTC
CASSLNPAFSEQFF
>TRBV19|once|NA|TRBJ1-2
TGTGCCAGTAGTATCAGAGACAGATATGGCTACACCTTC
CASSIRDRYGYTF
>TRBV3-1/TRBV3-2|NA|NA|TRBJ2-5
TGTGCCAGCAGCCAAAGTGCCGGGAACCCCCAAGAGACCCAGTACTTC
CASSQSAGNPQETQYF
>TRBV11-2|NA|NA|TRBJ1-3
TGTGCCAGCAGCTTACAGGGTTCTGGAAACACCATATATTTT
CASSLQGSGNTIYF
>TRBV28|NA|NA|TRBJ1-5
TGTGCCAGCAGTTCTTCCTACACCGACAGGCCAAATCAGCCCCAGCATTTT
CASSSSYTDRPNQPQHF
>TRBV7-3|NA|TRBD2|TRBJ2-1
TGTGCCAGCAAAACTAGCGGGGGGAACTACAATGAGCAGTTCTTC
CASKTSGGNYNEQFF
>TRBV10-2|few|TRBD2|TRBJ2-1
TGCGCCAGCAGTGACCGGGTAGCGGGTAGCAATGAGCAGTTCTTC
CASSDRVAGSNEQFF
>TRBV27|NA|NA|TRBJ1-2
TGTGCCAGCAGTAGAAGATCAGGGATGGGCGGCTACACCTTC
CASSRRSGMGGYTF
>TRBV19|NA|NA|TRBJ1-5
TGTGCCAGTAGTAGTAGACAGCCCGATCAGCCCCAGCATTTT
CASSSRQPDQPQHF
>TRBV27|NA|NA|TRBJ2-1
TGTGCCAGCAGTTTAGCGTTCTCCTACAATGAGCAGTTCTTC
CASSLAFSYNEQFF
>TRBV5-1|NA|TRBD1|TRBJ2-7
TGCGCCAGCAGCTGGCAGCCGGGACAGGACTCCGAGCAGTACTTC
CASSWQPGQDSEQYF
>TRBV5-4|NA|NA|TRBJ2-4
TGTGCCAGCAGCTTGGACTCGGAGGGTTTCGAGGCCAAAAACATTCAGTACTTC
CASSLDSEGFEAKNIQYF
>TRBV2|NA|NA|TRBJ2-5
TGTGCCAGCAGTGAAGCGGGGGCCACTCAAGAGACCCAGTACTTC
CASSEAGATQETQYF
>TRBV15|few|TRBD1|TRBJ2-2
TGTGCCACCAGCCTCGGACAGGGCGACACCGGGGAGCTGTTTTTT
CATSLGQGDTGELFF
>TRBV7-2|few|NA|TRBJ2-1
TGTGCCAGCAGCTTAGGCGGGTTGACCTACAATGAGCAGTTCTTC
CASSLGGLTYNEQFF
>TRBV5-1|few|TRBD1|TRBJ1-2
TGCGCCAGCAGCGATCTGATACAACAGGGGCCCACTAACTATGGCTACACCTTC
CASSDLIQQGPTNYGYTF
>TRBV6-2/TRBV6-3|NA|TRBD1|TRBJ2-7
TGTGCCAGCAGTTACTATACAGGGGCCTACGAGCAGTACTTC
CASSYYTGAYEQYF
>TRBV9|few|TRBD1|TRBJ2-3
TGTGCCAGCACTACCGGGACAGGGAGCACAGATACGCAGTATTTT
CASTTGTGSTDTQYF
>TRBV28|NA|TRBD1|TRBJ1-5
TGTGCCAGCAGCCCTACAGGGGGCAGTCAGCCCCAGCATTTT
CASSPTGGSQPQHF
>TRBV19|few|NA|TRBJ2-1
TGTGCCAGTAGTATTAGGGACTTGACCCCGTTTATATACAATGAGCAGTTCTTC
CASSIRDLTPFIYNEQFF
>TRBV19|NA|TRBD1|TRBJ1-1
TGTGCCAGTAGTACCCTTGGAGGGGGCTCTGAAGCTTTCTTT
CASSTLGGGSEAFF
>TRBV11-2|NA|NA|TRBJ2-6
TGTGCCAGCAGACCCGCCGGGAGAGCCAACGTCCTGACTTTC
CASRPAGRANVLTF
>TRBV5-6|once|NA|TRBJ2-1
TGTGCCAGCAGCTTGGGACTCTCCTCCTACAATGAGCAGTTCTTC
CASSLGLSSYNEQFF
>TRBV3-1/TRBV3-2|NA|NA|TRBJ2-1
TGTGCCAGCAGCCAAGATAGGCGGGCCTCTAACAATGAGCAGTTCTTC
CASSQDRRASNNEQFF
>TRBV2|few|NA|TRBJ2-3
TGTGCCAGCAGTCCAAGACTCGGAGATACGCAGTATTTT
CASSPRLGDTQYF